This passage covers 12 T cell receptor beta chains from one sample sequenced in a study of control samples from healthy donors and cancer patients. The method was immunoSEQ multiplex PCR; TCRdb's version includes in-frame clones alone and lacks a portion of them. The table records approximately 150,000 clones, around 94% of them present only once. Sequencing was done on a sample of PBMCs. These TCRs come from a man between 60 and 75 years old with colorectal cancer.

This sequence joins TRBV19 and TRBJ1-2; D gene ambiguous. The CDR3 covers 13 residues. Trimming removed 2 bases from V and 6 bases from J, with 10 bases in between. The germline gives CDR1 LNHDA, CDR2 SQIVND (reference sequence). The CDR3 is CASSIREGNGYTF. The CDR3 DNA reads TGTGCCAGTAGTATAAGGGAAGGGAATGGCTACACCTTC.

V usage is TRBV10-3 and J usage is TRBJ1-2, with TRBD1 as a possible D gene (5 bases). The CDR3 covers 10 residues. The V gene's germline CDR1 is ENHRY and CDR2 SYGVKD. The ends were cut back, 11 bases at V and 6 bases at J, with 10 bases in the middle. This CDR3 is CAAGGDGYTF. Here the CDR3 DNA reads TGTGCCGCCGGGGGAGATGGCTACACCTTC.

V and J are TRBV9 and TRBJ2-6, with TRBD1 matching 7 bases. Germline V gene data show CDR1 as SGDLS and CDR2 as YYNGEE. This CDR3 contains 19 residues. V shed 3 bases and J 0 bases; nucleotides not matched to a gene: 12. The CDR3 bases are TGTGCCAGCAGCGCGTCCCCGGGACAGAGTTTCTCTGGGGCCAACGTCCTGACTTTC. It codes for CASSASPGQSFSGANVLTF. Using reference TRBV9 and TRBJ2-6 for the parts outside the CDR3, the full variable domain is DSGVTQTPKHLITATGQRVTLRCSPRSGDLSVYWYQQSLDQGLQFLIQYYNGEERAKGNILERFSAQQFPDLHSELNLSSLELGDSALYFCASSASPGQSFSGANVLTFGAGSRLTVL.

This clone was seen only once. This chain uses TRBV7-2 with TRBJ2-5; perhaps TRBD2 as D (5 bases). Germline V gives CDR1 SGHTA, CDR2 FQGNSA. V was trimmed by 1 base and J by 4 bases, leaving 10 bases between them. The CDR3 has 14 amino acids. Here the CDR3 DNA reads TGTGCCAGCAGCTTAGTGGGGAGCGGAGAGACCCAGTACTTC. It is translated as CASSLVGSGETQYF.

The chain uses TRBV7-8 and TRBJ1-6, with D possibly matching TRBD1 (6 bases). Germline V gene sequence: CDR1 SGHVS, CDR2 FQNEAQ. Trimming took off 5 bases at V and 11 bases at J, with 19 bases between the two ends. The CDR3 runs 15 residues. The chain's CDR3 is CASSHVGGKGTPLHF. CDR3 DNA: TGTGCCAGCAGCCACGTTGGGGGCAAGGGGACACCCCTCCACTTT.

This clone was detected once. The chain carries TRBV7-9 and TRBJ1-1; a possible D gene is TRBD1 (5 bases). The germline gives CDR1 SEHNR, CDR2 FQNEAQ (reference sequence). The CDR3 loop spans 14 amino acids. V was cut by 2 bases and J by 2 bases, with 9 bases left in between. DNA of the CDR3: TGTGCCAGCAGCTTAATGGGACTAAACACTGAAGCTTTCTTT. This translates into CASSLMGLNTEAFF.

The CDR3 bases are TGTGCCAGCAGTCCAGGGACGACGAACTATGGCTACACCTTC. Its translation is CASSPGTTNYGYTF. The chain joins TRBV28 to TRBJ1-2, with D perhaps matching TRBD1 (5 bases). This CDR3 comprises 14 residues. Germline V CDR1 and CDR2: MDHEN, SYDVKM. The germline V and J ends were trimmed by 5 bases and 2 bases, with 12 bases remaining between them.

The chain couples TRBV18 to TRBJ2-3; 7 bases agree with TRBD1. CDR1 and CDR2 from the germline V gene are KGHSH and LQKENI. The CDR3 extends over 15 amino acids. V was pared by 3 bases and J by 0 bases, with 3 bases of the junction left unmatched. The CDR3: CASSPRQGSTDTQYF. The CDR3 region has the DNA TGTGCCAGCTCACCTCGACAGGGTAGCACAGATACGCAGTATTTT.

The chain is built from TRBV2 and TRBJ1-2; 8 bases are shared with TRBD1. CDR1 is SNHLY, CDR2 FYNNEI, per germline. V shed 7 bases and J 5 bases; nucleotides not matched to a gene: 9. The CDR3 contains 14 residues. Written as DNA, the CDR3 is TGTGCCAGCACCCCAGGGGGCATCGGGTATGGCTACACCTTC. Translation: CASTPGGIGYGYTF.

V is TRBV19 and J is TRBJ2-5, with 8 bases lining up with TRBD2. Trimming took 3 bases from V and 5 from J; bases not matched to a gene: 5. There are 14 residues in the CDR3. The germline CDR1 and CDR2 sequences are LNHDA and SQIVND (reference sequence). CDR3 protein: CASSMSPGGETQYF. The CDR3 DNA reads TGTGCCAGTAGTATGTCCCCGGGAGGGGAGACCCAGTACTTC.

The chain combines TRBV7-8 with TRBJ1-2, with 7 nucleotides matching TRBD1. After removal of 5 bases from V and 5 bases from J, the junction contained 14 bases not matched to a gene. The CDR3 loop spans 16 amino acids. Per the germline V gene, CDR1 is SGHVS and CDR2 is FQNEAQ. The CDR3 DNA reads as TGTGCCAGCAGCCCCTCGACAGGGTCCTGGGAATATGGCTACACCTTC. Translating it yields CASSPSTGSWEYGYTF.

The V call is TRBV4-3, the J call TRBJ2-1; 9 bases align to TRBD2. V shed 0 bases, J shed 3 bases, and the junction held 6 bases outside the gene matches. In germline, CDR1 is LGHNA, CDR2 YSLEER. This CDR3 comprises 17 residues. The CDR3 region is CASSQERAGGLYNEQFF. DNA of the CDR3: TGCGCCAGCAGCCAAGAACGGGCGGGGGGGCTCTACAATGAGCAGTTCTTC.